The clone carrying this TCR beta chain was seen a handful of times. V lost 4 bases and J lost 1, with 17 bases in between. CDR3 length: 16 residues. The germline V gene encodes CDR1 SGHRS and CDR2 YFSETQ. Those enrolled in Seattle joined during active infection and were followed longitudinally afterward. The table came from immunoSEQ multiplex PCR; TCRdb's copy has only in-frame clones and leaves some out. The sample includes 260,000 or so clones, approximately 80% of them seen just once. This record belongs to a study of blood T cell repertoires in COVID-19. Sequencing was done on a sample of peripheral blood. The clonotype was recovered from a woman older than 75 with COVID-19, enrolled during active disease. This chain uses TRBV5-1 with TRBJ1-1; D may be TRBD1 (5 bases). CDR3 nucleotides: TGCGCCAGCAGCCGTGGTGATTCTGGGGCGAACACTGAAGCTTTCTTT. It codes for CASSRGDSGANTEAFF.